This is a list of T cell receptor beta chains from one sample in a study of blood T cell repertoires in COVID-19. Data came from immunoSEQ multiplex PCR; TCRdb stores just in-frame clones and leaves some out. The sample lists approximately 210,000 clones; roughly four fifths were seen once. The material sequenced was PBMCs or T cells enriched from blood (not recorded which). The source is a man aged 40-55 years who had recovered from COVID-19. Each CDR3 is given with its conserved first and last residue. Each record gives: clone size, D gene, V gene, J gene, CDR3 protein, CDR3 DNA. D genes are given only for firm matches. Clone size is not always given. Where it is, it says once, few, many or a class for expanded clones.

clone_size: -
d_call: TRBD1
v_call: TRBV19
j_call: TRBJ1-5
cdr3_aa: CASSIRQGTQSNQPQHF
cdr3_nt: TGTGCCAGTAGTATCCGACAGGGAACGCAAAGCAATCAGCCCCAGCATTTT

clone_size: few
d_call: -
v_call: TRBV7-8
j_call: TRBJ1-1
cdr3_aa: CASSLDTGTEAFF
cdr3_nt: TGTGCCAGCAGCTTAGATACGGGCACTGAAGCTTTCTTT

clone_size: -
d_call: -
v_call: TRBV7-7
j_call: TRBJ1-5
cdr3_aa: CASSLDPWTGIEFPTRHQPQHF
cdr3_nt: TGTGCCAGCAGCTTAGATCCCTGGACGGGGATAGAGTTTCCGACCCGGCATCAGCCCCAGCATTTT

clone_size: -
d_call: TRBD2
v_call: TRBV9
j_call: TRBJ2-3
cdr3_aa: CASSEIYSGRGSDTQYF
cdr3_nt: TGTGCCAGCAGCGAAATCTACAGCGGGAGAGGGTCAGATACGCAGTATTTT

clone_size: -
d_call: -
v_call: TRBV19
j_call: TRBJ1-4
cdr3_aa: CASSTGEKLFF
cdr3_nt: TGTGCCAGTAGTACCGGGGAAAAACTGTTTTTT

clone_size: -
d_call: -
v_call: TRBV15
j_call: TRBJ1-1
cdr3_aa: CATSRDVNTEAFF
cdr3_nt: TGTGCCACCAGCAGAGACGTGAACACTGAAGCTTTCTTT

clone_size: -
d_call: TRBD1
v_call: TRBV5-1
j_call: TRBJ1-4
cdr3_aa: CASRYTGGDEKLFF
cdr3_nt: TGCGCCAGCAGATATACAGGGGGGGATGAAAAACTGTTTTTT

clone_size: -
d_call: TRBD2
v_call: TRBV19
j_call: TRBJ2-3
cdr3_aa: CASSPKGAGGDTQYF
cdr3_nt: TGTGCCAGTAGTCCCAAAGGGGCGGGAGGAGATACGCAGTATTTT

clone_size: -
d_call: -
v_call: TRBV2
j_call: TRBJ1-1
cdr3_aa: CASSERQSNTEAFF
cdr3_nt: TGTGCCAGCAGTGAGAGGCAGTCGAACACTGAAGCTTTCTTT

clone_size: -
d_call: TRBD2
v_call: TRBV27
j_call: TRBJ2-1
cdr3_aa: CASRTREGPSDEQFF
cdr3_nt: TGTGCCAGCAGGACACGGGAGGGCCCCTCGGATGAGCAGTTCTTC

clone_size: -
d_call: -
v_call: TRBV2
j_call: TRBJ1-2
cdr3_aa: CASSYTPNYGYTF
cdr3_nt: TGTGCCAGCAGTTATACACCTAACTATGGCTACACCTTC

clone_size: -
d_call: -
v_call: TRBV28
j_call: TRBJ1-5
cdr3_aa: CASSLPGGASQPQHF
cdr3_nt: TGTGCCAGCAGTTTGCCGGGGGGCGCTAGTCAGCCCCAGCATTTT

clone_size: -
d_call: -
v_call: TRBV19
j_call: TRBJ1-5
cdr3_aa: CASSGSVWGRSQPQHF
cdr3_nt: TGTGCCAGTAGTGGGTCAGTGTGGGGCAGGAGTCAGCCCCAGCATTTT

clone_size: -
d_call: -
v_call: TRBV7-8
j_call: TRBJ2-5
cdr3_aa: CASSSRTGNQETQYF
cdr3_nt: TGTGCCAGCAGCTCCCGGACCGGGAACCAAGAGACCCAGTACTTC

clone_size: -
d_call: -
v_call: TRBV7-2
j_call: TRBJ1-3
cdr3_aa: CASSPAGSGNTIYF
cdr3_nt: TGTGCCAGCAGCCCGGCGGGTTCTGGAAACACCATATATTTT

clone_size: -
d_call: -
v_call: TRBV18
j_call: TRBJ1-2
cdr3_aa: CASSPNSLSSTRRGGGYTF
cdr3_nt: TGTGCCAGCTCACCAAATTCTCTCTCGAGCACACGACGTGGAGGTGGCTACACCTTC

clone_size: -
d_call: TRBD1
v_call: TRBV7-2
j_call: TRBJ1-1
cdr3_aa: CASSPPGQGITEAFF
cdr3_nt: TGTGCCAGCAGTCCTCCGGGACAGGGGATAACTGAAGCTTTCTTT

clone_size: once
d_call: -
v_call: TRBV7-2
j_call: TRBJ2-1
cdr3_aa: CASSSPGAQHRSYNEQFF
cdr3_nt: TGTGCCAGCAGCTCCCCTGGGGCCCAACATCGCTCCTACAATGAGCAGTTCTTC

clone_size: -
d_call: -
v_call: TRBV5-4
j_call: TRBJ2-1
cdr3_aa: CASSLGQMKDEQFF
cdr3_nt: TGTGCCAGCAGCCTAGGACAGATGAAGGATGAGCAGTTCTTC

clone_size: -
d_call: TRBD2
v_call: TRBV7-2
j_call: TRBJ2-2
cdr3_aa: CASSLYGTSVTGELFF
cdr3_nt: TGTGCCAGCAGCTTATACGGGACTAGCGTCACCGGGGAGCTGTTTTTT

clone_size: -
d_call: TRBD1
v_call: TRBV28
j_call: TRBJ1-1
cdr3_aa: CASRPGQGTREKAFF
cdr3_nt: TGTGCCAGCAGGCCGGGACAGGGGACGCGGGAAAAAGCTTTCTTT

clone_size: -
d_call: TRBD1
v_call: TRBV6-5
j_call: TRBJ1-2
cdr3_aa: CASSYSFQGDGYGYTF
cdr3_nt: TGTGCCAGCAGTTACTCGTTTCAGGGGGACGGCTATGGCTACACCTTC

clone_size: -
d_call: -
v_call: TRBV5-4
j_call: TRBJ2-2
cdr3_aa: CASSPDWGDTGELFF
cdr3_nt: TGTGCCAGCAGCCCCGACTGGGGGGACACCGGGGAGCTGTTTTTT

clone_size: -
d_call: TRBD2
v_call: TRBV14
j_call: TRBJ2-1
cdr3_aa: CASSQDWAGTSLYNEQFF
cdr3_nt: TGTGCCAGCAGCCAAGATTGGGCCGGGACTAGCCTCTACAATGAGCAGTTCTTC

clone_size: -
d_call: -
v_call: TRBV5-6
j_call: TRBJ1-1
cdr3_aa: CASSLLSMNTEAFF
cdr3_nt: TGTGCCAGCAGCTTGCTGAGCATGAACACTGAAGCTTTCTTT

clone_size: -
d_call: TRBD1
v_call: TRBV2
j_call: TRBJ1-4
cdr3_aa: CARRGRGTANEKLFF
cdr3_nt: TGTGCCAGGAGGGGGAGAGGGACAGCAAATGAAAAACTGTTTTTT

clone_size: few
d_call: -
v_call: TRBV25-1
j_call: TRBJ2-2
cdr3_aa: CASTRGDFSGELFF
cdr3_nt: TGTGCCAGCACCCGAGGGGACTTCTCCGGGGAGCTGTTTTTT

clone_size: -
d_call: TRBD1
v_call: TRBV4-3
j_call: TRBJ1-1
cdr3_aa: CASSQDRGSGQAKVNTEAFF
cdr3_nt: TGCGCCAGCAGCCAAGATCGTGGCTCGGGACAGGCGAAGGTAAACACTGAAGCTTTCTTT

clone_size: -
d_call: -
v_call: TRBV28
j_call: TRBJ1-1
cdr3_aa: CASSPTSHGAFF
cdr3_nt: TGTGCCAGCAGTCCAACAAGTCATGGAGCTTTCTTT

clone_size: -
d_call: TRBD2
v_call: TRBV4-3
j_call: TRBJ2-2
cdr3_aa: CASSQGWGDYSNTGELFF
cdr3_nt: TGCGCCAGCAGCCAAGGCTGGGGGGACTATTCGAACACCGGGGAGCTGTTTTTT

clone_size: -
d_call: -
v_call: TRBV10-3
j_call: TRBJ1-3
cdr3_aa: CANGLGAPGNTIYF
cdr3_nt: TGTGCCAACGGGCTGGGGGCGCCTGGAAACACCATATATTTT

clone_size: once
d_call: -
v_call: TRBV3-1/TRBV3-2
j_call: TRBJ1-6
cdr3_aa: CASSQAAGRNSPLHF
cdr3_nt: TGTGCCAGCAGCCAAGCGGCAGGGCGCAATTCACCCCTCCACTTT

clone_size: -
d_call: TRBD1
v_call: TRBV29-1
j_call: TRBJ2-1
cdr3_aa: CSLGTDKHNEQFF
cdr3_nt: TGCAGCCTCGGGACAGATAAGCACAATGAGCAGTTCTTC

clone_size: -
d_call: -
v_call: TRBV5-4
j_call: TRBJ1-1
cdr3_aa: CASSLATPNTEAFF
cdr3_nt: TGTGCCAGCAGCTTGGCGACACCGAACACTGAAGCTTTCTTT

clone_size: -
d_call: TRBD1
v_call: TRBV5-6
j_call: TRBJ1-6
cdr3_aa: CASTQGTGESPLHF
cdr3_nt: TGTGCCAGCACCCAAGGGACAGGGGAATCACCCCTCCACTTT

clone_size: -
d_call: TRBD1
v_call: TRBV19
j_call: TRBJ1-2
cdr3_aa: CATRTGATYGYTF
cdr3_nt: TGTGCCACCCGGACAGGGGCGACCTATGGCTACACCTTC

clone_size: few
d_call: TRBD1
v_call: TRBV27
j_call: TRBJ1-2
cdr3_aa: CASSLYRGQGYTF
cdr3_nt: TGTGCCAGCAGTTTATACAGGGGGCAGGGCTACACCTTC

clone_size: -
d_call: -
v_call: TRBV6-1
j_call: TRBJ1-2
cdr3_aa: CASSEGAGRAYGYTF
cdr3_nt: TGTGCCAGCAGTGAAGGGGCGGGTAGAGCCTATGGCTACACCTTC

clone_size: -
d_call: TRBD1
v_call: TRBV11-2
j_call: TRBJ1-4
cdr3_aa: CASSLLGTGGRNSEKLFF
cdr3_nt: TGTGCCAGCAGCTTACTCGGGACAGGGGGCCGTAATTCCGAAAAACTGTTTTTT

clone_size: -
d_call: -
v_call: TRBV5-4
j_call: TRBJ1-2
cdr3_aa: CASSLGQGQHYGYTF
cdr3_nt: TGTGCCAGCAGCTTGGGCCAAGGACAGCACTATGGCTACACCTTC

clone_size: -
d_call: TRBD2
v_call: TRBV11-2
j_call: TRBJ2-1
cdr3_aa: CASSLAGGRHEQFF
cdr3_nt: TGTGCCAGCAGCTTAGCGGGAGGGCGCCATGAGCAGTTCTTC

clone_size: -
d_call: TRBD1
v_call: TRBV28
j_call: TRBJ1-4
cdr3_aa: CASSLRDRDEKLFF
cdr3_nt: TGTGCCAGCAGTTTACGGGACAGGGACGAAAAACTGTTTTTT

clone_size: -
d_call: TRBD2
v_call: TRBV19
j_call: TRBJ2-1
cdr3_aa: CASSIEAGGSANEQFF
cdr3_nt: TGTGCCAGTAGTATAGAGGCGGGAGGCTCAGCCAATGAGCAGTTCTTC

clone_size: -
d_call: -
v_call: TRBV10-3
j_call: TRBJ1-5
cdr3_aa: CAISEFEGNNQPQHF
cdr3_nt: TGTGCCATCAGTGAGTTTGAGGGAAACAATCAGCCCCAGCATTTT

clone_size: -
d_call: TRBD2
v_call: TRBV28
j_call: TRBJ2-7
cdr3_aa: CASSSVPPGLASHEQYF
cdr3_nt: TGTGCCAGCAGTTCAGTTCCCCCGGGACTAGCGTCACACGAGCAGTACTTC

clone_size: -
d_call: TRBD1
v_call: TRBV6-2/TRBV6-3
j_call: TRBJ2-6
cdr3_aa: CASSYTGGSGANVLTF
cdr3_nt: TGTGCCAGCAGTTACACAGGGGGCTCTGGGGCCAACGTCCTGACTTTC

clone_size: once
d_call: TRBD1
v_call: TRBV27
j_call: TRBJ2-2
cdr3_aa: CASSLIGGSTGELFF
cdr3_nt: TGTGCCAGCAGTTTGATAGGGGGCAGCACCGGGGAGCTGTTTTTT

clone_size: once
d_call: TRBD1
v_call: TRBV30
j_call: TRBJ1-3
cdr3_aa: CACTGAGNTIYF
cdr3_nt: TGTGCCTGTACAGGGGCAGGAAACACCATATATTTT

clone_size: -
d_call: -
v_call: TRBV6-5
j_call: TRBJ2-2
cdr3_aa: CASSRGGELFF
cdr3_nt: TGTGCCTCCTCCCGGGGGGGGGAGCTGTTTTTT

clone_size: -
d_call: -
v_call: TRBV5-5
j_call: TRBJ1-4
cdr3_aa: CASNQGITNEKLFF
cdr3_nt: TGTGCCAGCAACCAGGGGATCACTAATGAAAAACTGTTTTTT

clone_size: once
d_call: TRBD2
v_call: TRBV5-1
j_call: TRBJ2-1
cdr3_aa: CASSPGTSGSRVYNEQFF
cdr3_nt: TGCGCCAGCAGCCCCGGGACTAGCGGGAGTAGAGTGTACAATGAGCAGTTCTTC

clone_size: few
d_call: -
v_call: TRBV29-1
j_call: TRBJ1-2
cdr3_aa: CSVTENYGYTF
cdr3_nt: TGCAGCGTGACAGAGAACTATGGCTACACCTTC

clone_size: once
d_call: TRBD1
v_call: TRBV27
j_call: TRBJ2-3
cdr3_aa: CASSLDRGRQYF
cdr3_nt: TGTGCCAGCAGTCTTGACAGGGGGCGCCAGTATTTT